Below, 5 T cell receptor beta chains from the same sample are listed, as sequenced in a study of blood T cell repertoires in COVID-19. This table comes from immunoSEQ multiplex PCR, and its TCRdb copy is limited to in-frame clones, with some not included. The data hold 200,000 or so clones, with 70% to 90% observed a single time. Source material: PBMCs or T cells enriched from blood (not recorded which). Receptor source: a woman under 30 who had recovered from COVID-19.

The V gene is TRBV7-9, the J gene TRBJ1-2, with 7 nucleotides matching TRBD1. The CDR3 spans 15 residues. V trimming: 3 bases; J trimming: 0 bases; junction bases outside the gene matches: 4. Germline-derived CDR1 and CDR2 are SEHNR and FQNEAQ (reference sequence). The CDR3 DNA follows: TGTGCCAGCAGCTTCCAAGACAGGGCTAACTATGGCTACACCTTC. Its translation: CASSFQDRANYGYTF.

CDR3 region: CASSRNVRGRSETQYF. The CDR3 DNA follows: TGCGCCAGCAGCCGAAATGTCAGGGGGCGTTCGGAGACCCAGTACTTC. V and J are TRBV4-1 and TRBJ2-5; 8 positions agree with TRBD1. V shed 4 bases and J 5 bases; nucleotides not matched to a gene: 12. Per germline, CDR1 MGHRA and CDR2 YSYEKL. This CDR3 is built from 16 residues.

This sequence joins TRBV30 and TRBJ2-2; 8 bases map to TRBD2. Germline loops: CDR1 GTSNPN, CDR2 SVGIG (reference sequence). With V trimmed by 3 bases and J by 0 bases, 9 bases remained unmatched. CDR3 size: 17 residues. The CDR3 region is CAWSAGTSAANTGELFF. In DNA, the CDR3 is TGTGCCTGGAGCGCGGGGACTAGTGCAGCGAACACCGGGGAGCTGTTTTTT.

This clone was counted between two and nine times. This sequence joins TRBV18 and TRBJ2-5, with D perhaps TRBD1 (5 bases). V was clipped by 3 bases and J by 3 bases, with 11 bases between them. Germline assignment: CDR1 KGHSH and CDR2 LQKENI. The length of the CDR3 is 14 residues. CDR3 DNA sequence: TGTGCCAGCTCACCCCGACCCAGGGAAGAGACCCAGTACTTC. The encoded protein is CASSPRPREETQYF.

The genes are TRBV3-1 (or the pseudogene TRBV3-2) and TRBJ2-5; 11 bases agree with TRBD2. The CDR3 loop spans 13 amino acids. With V trimmed by 4 bases and J by 5 bases, 0 bases remained unmatched. Per the germline V gene, CDR1 is LGHDT and CDR2 is YNNKEL (reference sequence). CDR3 region: CASSRLAGETQYF. CDR3 nucleotides: TGTGCCAGCAGCCGACTAGCGGGGGAGACCCAGTACTTC.